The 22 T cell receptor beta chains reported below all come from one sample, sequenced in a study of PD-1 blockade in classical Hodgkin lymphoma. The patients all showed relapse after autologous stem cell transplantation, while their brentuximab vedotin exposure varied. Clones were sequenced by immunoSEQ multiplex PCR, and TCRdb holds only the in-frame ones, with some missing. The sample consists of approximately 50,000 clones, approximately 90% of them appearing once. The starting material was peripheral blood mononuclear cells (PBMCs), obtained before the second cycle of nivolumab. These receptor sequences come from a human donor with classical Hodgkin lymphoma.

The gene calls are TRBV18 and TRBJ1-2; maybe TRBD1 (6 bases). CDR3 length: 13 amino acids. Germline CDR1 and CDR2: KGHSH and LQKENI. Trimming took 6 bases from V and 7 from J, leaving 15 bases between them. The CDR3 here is CASSLQGGGGYTF. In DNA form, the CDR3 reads TGTGCCAGCTCCCTACAGGGAGGGGGTGGCTACACCTTC.

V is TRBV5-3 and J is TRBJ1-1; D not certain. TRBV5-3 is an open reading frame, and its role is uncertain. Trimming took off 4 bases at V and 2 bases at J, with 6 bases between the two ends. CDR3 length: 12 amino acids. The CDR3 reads CARSACNTEAFF. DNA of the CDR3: TGTGCCAGAAGCGCCTGTAACACTGAAGCTTTCTTT.

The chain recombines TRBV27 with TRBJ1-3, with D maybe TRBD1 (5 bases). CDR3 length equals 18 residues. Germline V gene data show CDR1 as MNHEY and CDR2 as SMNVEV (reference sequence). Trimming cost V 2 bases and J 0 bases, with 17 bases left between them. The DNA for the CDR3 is TGTGCCAGCAGTTTACTGCCGATCGGGGCGAACTCTGGAAACACCATATATTTT. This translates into CASSLLPIGANSGNTIYF.

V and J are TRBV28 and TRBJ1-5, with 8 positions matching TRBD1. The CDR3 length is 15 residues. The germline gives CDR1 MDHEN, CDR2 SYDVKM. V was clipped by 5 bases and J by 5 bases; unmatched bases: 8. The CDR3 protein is CASSTGQGSYQPQHF. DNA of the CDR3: TGTGCCAGCAGTACCGGACAGGGCTCGTATCAGCCCCAGCATTTT.

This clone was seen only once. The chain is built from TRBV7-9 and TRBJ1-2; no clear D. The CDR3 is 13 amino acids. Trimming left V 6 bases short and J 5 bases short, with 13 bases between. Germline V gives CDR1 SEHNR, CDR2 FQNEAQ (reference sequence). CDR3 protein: CASRNSGAYGYTF. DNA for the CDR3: TGTGCCAGCAGGAACAGTGGCGCTTATGGCTACACCTTC.

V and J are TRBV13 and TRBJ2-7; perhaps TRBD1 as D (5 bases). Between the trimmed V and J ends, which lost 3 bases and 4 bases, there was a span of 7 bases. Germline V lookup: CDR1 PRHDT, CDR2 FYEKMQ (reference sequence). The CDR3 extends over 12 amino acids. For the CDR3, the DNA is TGTGCCAGCAGCTTCTCAGGGTACGAGCAGTACTTC. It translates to CASSFSGYEQYF.

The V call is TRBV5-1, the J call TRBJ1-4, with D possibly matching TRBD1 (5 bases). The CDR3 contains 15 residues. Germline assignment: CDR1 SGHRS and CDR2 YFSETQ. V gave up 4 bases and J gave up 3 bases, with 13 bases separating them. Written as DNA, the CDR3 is TGCGCCAGCAGCAACCAGGGAGACTCTAATGAAAAACTGTTTTTT. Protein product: CASSNQGDSNEKLFF.

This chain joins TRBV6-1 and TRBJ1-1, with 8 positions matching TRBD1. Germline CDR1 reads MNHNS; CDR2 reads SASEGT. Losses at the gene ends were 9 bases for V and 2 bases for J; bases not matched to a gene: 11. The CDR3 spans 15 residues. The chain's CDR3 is CARGWDRPNNTEAFF. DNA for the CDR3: TGTGCCAGGGGCTGGGACAGGCCCAATAACACTGAAGCTTTCTTT.

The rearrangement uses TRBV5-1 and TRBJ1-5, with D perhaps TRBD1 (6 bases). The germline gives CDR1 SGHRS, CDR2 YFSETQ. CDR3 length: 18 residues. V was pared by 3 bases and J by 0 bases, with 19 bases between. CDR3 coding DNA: TGCGCCAGCAGCTGGGGGCCCGACCATCTCAATAGCAATCAGCCCCAGCATTTT. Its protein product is CASSWGPDHLNSNQPQHF. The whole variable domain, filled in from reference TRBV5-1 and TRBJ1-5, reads KAGVTQTPRYLIKTRGQQVTLSCSPISGHRSVSWYQQTPGQGLQFLFEYFSETQRNKGNFPGRFSGRQFSNSRSEMNVSTLELGDSALYLCASSWGPDHLNSNQPQHFGDGTRLSIL.

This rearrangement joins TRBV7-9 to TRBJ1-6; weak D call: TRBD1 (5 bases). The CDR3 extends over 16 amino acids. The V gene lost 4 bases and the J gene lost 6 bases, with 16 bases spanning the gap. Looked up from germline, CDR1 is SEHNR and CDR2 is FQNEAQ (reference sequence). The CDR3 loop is CASSSRGGGSNSPLHF. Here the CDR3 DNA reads TGTGCCAGCAGCTCGCGCGGGGGTGGGAGTAATTCACCCCTCCACTTT.

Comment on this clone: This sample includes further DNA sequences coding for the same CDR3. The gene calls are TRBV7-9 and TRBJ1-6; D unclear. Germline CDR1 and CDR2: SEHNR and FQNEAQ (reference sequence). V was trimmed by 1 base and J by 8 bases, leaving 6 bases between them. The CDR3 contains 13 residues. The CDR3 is CASSLDGDSPLHF. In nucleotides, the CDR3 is TGTGCCAGCAGCTTAGATGGGGATTCACCCCTCCACTTT.

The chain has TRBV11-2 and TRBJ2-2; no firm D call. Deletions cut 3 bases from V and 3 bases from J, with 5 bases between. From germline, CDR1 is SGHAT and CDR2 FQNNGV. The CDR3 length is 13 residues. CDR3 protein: CASSFRYTGELFF. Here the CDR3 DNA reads TGTGCCAGCAGCTTCCGGTACACCGGGGAGCTGTTTTTT.

The CDR3 region has the DNA TGTGCCAGCAGTAAGCGGGGGGCTCAAGAGACCCAGTACTTC. Translating it yields CASSKRGAQETQYF. The chain couples TRBV6-1 to TRBJ2-5; 9 bases are shared with TRBD2. The CDR3 covers 14 residues. V shed 5 bases, J shed 2 bases, and the junction held 3 bases outside the gene matches. Germline CDR1 and CDR2: MNHNS and SASEGT.

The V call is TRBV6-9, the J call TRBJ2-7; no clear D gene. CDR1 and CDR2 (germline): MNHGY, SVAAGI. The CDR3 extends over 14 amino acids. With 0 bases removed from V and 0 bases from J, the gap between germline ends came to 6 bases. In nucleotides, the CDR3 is TGTGCCAGCAGTTATTCCGGAATCTCCTACGAGCAGTACTTC. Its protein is CASSYSGISYEQYF.

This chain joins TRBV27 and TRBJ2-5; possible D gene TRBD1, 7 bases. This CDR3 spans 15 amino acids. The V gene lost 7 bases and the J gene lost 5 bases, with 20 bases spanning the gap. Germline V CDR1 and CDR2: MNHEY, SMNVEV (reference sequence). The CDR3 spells CASKFNGQGGETQYF. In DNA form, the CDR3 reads TGTGCCAGCAAGTTCAACGGGCAGGGGGGCGAGACCCAGTACTTC.

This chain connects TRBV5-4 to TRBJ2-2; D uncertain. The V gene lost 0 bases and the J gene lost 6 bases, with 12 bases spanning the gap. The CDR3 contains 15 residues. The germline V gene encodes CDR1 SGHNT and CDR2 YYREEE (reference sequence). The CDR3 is CASSLDPLSSGELFF. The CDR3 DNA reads TGTGCCAGCAGCTTGGATCCACTTTCCTCCGGGGAGCTGTTTTTT.

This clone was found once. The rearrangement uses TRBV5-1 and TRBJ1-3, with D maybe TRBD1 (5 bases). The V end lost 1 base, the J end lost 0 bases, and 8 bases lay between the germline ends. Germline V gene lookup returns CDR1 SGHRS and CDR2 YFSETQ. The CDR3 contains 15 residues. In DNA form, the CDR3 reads TGCGCCAGCAGCTTGTCCGGGGGCTCTGGAAACACCATATATTTT. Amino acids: CASSLSGGSGNTIYF.

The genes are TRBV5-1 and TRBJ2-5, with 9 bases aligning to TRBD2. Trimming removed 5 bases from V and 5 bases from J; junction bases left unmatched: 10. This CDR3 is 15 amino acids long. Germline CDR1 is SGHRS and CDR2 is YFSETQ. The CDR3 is CASSQGRGGSETQYF. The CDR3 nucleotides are TGCGCCAGCAGTCAAGGGCGGGGGGGCTCGGAGACCCAGTACTTC. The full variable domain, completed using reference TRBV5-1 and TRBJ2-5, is KAGVTQTPRYLIKTRGQQVTLSCSPISGHRSVSWYQQTPGQGLQFLFEYFSETQRNKGNFPGRFSGRQFSNSRSEMNVSTLELGDSALYLCASSQGRGGSETQYFGPGTRLLVL.

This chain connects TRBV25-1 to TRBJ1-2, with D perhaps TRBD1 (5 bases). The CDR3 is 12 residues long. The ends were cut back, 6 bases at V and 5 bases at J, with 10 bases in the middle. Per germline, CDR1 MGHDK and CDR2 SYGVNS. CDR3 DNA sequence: TGTGCCAGCAGAGAGGGGCTATATGGCTACACCTTC. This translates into CASREGLYGYTF.

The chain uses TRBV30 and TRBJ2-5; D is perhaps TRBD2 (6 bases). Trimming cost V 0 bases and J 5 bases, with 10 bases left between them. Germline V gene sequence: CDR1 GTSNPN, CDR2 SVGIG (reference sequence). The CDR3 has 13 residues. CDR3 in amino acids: CAWSVGGVETQYF. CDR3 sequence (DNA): TGTGCCTGGAGTGTCGGCGGGGTGGAGACCCAGTACTTC. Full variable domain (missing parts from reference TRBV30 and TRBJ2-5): SQTIHQWPATLVQPVGSPLSLECTVEGTSNPNLYWYRQAAGRGLQLLFYSVGIGQISSEVPQNLSASRPQDRQFILSSKKLLLSDSGFYLCAWSVGGVETQYFGPGTRLLVL.

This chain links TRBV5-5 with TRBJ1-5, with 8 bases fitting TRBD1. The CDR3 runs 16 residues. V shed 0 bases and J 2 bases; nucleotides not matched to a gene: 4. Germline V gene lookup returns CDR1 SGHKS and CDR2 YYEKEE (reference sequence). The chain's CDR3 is CASSLETGVGNQPQHF. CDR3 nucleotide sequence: TGTGCCAGCAGCTTGGAGACAGGGGTAGGCAATCAGCCCCAGCATTTT.

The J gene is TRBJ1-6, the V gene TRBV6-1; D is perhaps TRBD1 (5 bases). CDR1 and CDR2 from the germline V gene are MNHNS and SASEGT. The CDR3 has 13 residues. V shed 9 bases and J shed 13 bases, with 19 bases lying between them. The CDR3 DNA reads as TGTGCCAGTCGCCTGAGGGACCTAAGGCCCCTCCACTTT. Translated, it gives CASRLRDLRPLHF.